This T cell receptor beta chain was retrieved from a study of blood T cell repertoires in COVID-19. Sequencing was performed with immunoSEQ multiplex PCR; in TCRdb, only in-frame clones are kept and a portion is missing. The sample includes about 110,000 clones, around 83% of them seen just once. Sequencing input: peripheral blood. This TCR came from a woman at least 80 years old with active or convalescent COVID-19.

The CDR3 reads CASSPGDWPYNEQFF. CDR3 bases: TGTGCCAGCAGCCCCGGGGACTGGCCCTACAATGAGCAGTTCTTC. The chain has TRBV7-6 and TRBJ2-1; a weak D match, TRBD2 (6 bases). The length of the CDR3 is 15 residues. Trimming stripped 5 bases from V and 2 bases from J, with 13 bases between. CDR1 is SGHVS, CDR2 FNYEAQ, per germline. The complete variable domain, with remaining parts taken from reference TRBV7-6 and TRBJ2-1, reads GAGVSQSPRYKVTKRGQDVALRCDPISGHVSLYWYRQALGQGPEFLTYFNYEAQQDKSGLPNDRFSAERPEGSISTLTIQRTEQRDSAMYRCASSPGDWPYNEQFFGPGTRLTVL.